This T cell receptor beta chain was found in a study of OX40 agonist ivuxolimab in advanced cancers. The overall study: Three dose-escalation patients had partial responses: one with hepatocellular carcinoma and two with cutaneous melanoma. Study-level results: The mean number of expanded clones was higher in CD8+ T cells than in CD4+.

Assay used: immunoSEQ multiplex PCR; TCRdb lists only in-frame clones, some missing. The sample includes approximately 86,000 clones, around 90% of them seen just once. About this clone: The antigen remains unidentified.

The length of the CDR3 is 20 residues. Germline assignment: CDR1 ENHRY and CDR2 SYGVKD. Trimming took 5 bases from V and 3 from J, leaving 31 bases between them. This sequence was found in an adult with an advanced solid tumor such as melanoma, head and neck, liver or kidney cancer. The sample consisted of CD4+ or CD8+ T cells sorted from blood, taken in a trial of the OX40 agonist ivuxolimab. The chain is built from TRBV10-3 and TRBJ1-2; D ambiguous. CDR3 sequence reads: CAISSDSKAARRGGDYGYTF. CDR3 nucleotide sequence: TGTGCCATCAGTTCCGACTCGAAAGCCGCGCGTCGGGGTGGCGACTATGGCTACACCTTC.